This TCR beta chain was retrieved from a study of shared clonotypes between healthy human individuals. V lost 0 bases and J 8 bases, leaving 8 bases between the germline ends. The CDR3 loop spans 12 amino acids. The V gene's germline CDR1 is SGHNT and CDR2 YYREEE (reference sequence). Sequenced by immunoSEQ multiplex PCR; TCRdb stores in-frame clones only, minus some. The sample includes 600,000 to 800,000 clones, about two thirds of them seen just once. Naive CD4+ cells were CD45RA-selected; the remaining cells were memory. The chain is built from TRBV5-4 and TRBJ1-1; D not resolved. The sequenced sample was memory CD4+ T cells sorted from blood. The subset is: CD45RA-negative fraction. The clonotype originates from a woman in her 30s in good health. The CDR3 sequence: CASSLEGREAFF. The CDR3 DNA follows: TGTGCCAGCAGCTTGGAGGGTAGGGAAGCTTTCTTT.